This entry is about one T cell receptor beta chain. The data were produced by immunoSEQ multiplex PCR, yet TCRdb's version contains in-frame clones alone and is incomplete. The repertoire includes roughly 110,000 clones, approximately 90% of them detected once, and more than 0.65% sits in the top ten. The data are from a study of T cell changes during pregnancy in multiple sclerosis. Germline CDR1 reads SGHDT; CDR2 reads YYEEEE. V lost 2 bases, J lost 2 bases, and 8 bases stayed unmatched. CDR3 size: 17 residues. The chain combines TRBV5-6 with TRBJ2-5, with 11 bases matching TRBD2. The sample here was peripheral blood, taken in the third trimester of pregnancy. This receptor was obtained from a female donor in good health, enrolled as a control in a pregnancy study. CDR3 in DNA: TGTGCCAGCAGCTTTAGGTTAGCGGGGGGGGTTCAAGAGACCCAGTACTTC. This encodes CASSFRLAGGVQETQYF.